The 20 T cell receptor beta chains presented below share a single source sample, sequenced in a study of identical twins. One entry per CDR3 protein, called by TCRdb with MiXCR from the 5' RACE reads. This sample has 570,000 or so distinct CDR3 sequences, with roughly 9.9% found just once. These data are also associated with another study on yellow fever vaccine responses in identical twins.

The sequenced sample consisted of PBMCs. These receptors originate from a woman aged 18-29 years in good health.

There are many counts of this clonotype. This chain uses TRBV11-2 with TRBJ2-7; 10 nucleotides match TRBD2. CDR1 and CDR2 from the germline V gene are SGHAT and FQNNGV. Losses at the gene ends were 0 bases for V and 0 bases for J; bases not matched to a gene: 11. The CDR3 runs 19 residues. In nucleotides, the CDR3 is TGTGCCAGCAGCTTAGACCTCCAAAGTAGCGGGGGGCCCTCCTACGAGCAGTACTTC. Translation gives CASSLDLQSSGGPSYEQYF.

This clonotype was counted ten times or more. This chain links TRBV7-2 with TRBJ2-2; perhaps TRBD1 as D (5 bases). The CDR3 extends over 12 amino acids. CDR1 and CDR2 from the germline V gene are SGHTA and FQGNSA. The V end lost 6 bases, the J end lost 7 bases, and 9 bases lay between the germline ends. This CDR3 is CASSDSYGELFF. DNA for the CDR3: TGTGCCAGCAGTGACAGTTACGGGGAGCTGTTTTTT.

This clonotype was found many times. The genes are TRBV7-2 and TRBJ2-7; the D is unclear. The CDR3 is made up of 13 amino acids. Trimming cost V 1 base and J 9 bases, with 13 bases left between them. CDR1 is SGHTA and CDR2 is FQGNSA in the germline V gene. Here the CDR3 reads CASSLEPAESQYF. DNA of the CDR3: TGTGCCAGCAGCTTAGAACCGGCCGAATCGCAGTACTTC.

This clonotype was seen more than once but under ten times. This sequence joins TRBV7-9 and TRBJ2-5; D not resolved. The V and J ends lost 1 base and 5 bases respectively, with 14 bases between them. CDR1 is SEHNR, CDR2 FQNEAQ, per germline (reference sequence). CDR3 length: 15 amino acids. DNA for the CDR3: TGTGCCAGCAGCTTAGGTGGCGGCTCCCGGGAGACCCAGTACTTC. Protein: CASSLGGGSRETQYF.

This clonotype was recorded a few times. V and J are TRBV5-1 and TRBJ2-7; D may be TRBD1 (5 bases). CDR3 length: 14 amino acids. The germline V gene encodes CDR1 SGHRS and CDR2 YFSETQ. The germline V and J ends were trimmed by 2 bases and 0 bases, with 9 bases remaining between them. CDR3 sequence reads: CASSLGAYSYEQYF. The CDR3 nucleotides are TGCGCCAGCAGCTTAGGGGCTTACTCCTACGAGCAGTACTTC.

This clonotype was counted between two and nine times. This sequence joins TRBV4-3 and TRBJ2-1, with 11 bases fitting TRBD1. There are 17 residues in the CDR3. Looked up from germline, CDR1 is LGHNA and CDR2 is YSLEER. Losses at the gene ends were 4 bases for V and 6 bases for J; bases not matched to a gene: 11. CDR3 protein: CASSPGVWDRGTNEQFF. DNA for the CDR3: TGCGCCAGCAGCCCGGGAGTATGGGACAGGGGGACCAATGAGCAGTTCTTC.

This clonotype was counted between two and nine times. This chain links TRBV6-1 with TRBJ2-1, with 7 bases fitting TRBD1. CDR3 size: 14 residues. The junction had 6 bases not matched to a gene; V was cut back by 6 bases and J by 4 bases. Germline V gene data show CDR1 as MNHNS and CDR2 as SASEGT. The CDR3 region is CASSTPDRYNEQFF. The DNA of the CDR3 is TGTGCCAGCAGCACCCCGGACAGGTACAATGAGCAGTTCTTC.

This clonotype was found a few times. The V gene is TRBV20-1, the J gene TRBJ2-7; 10 bases fit TRBD2. The CDR3 is 16 amino acids. Trimming at V came to 0 bases and at J to 0 bases, leaving 5 bases not matched to a gene. CDR1 DFQATT and CDR2 SNEGSKA come from the germline V gene (reference sequence). CDR3 residues: CSARDPLAGASYEQYF. In nucleotides, the CDR3 is TGCAGTGCTAGAGACCCTCTAGCGGGAGCCTCCTACGAGCAGTACTTC.

This clonotype has more than one count but fewer than ten. The CDR3 region is CASSYSTAGGQPQHF. The CDR3 DNA reads TGTGCCAGCAGTTACTCGACGGCCGGTGGTCAGCCCCAGCATTTT. The V and J genes are TRBV6-2 or TRBV6-3 and TRBJ1-5, with D unresolved. Trimming shortened V by 0 bases and J by 6 bases, and 12 bases separated the two germline ends. Per the germline V gene, CDR1 is MNHEY and CDR2 is SVGEGT. The CDR3 has 15 residues.

This clonotype was detected ten times or more. The chain combines TRBV5-6 with TRBJ1-4; 11 positions agree with TRBD1. V shed 4 bases and J 8 bases; nucleotides not matched to a gene: 10. Germline V gene data show CDR1 as SGHDT and CDR2 as YYEEEE. This CDR3 has 16 residues. CDR3: CASSLTFGTGGEKLFF. The CDR3 DNA reads TGTGCCAGCAGCCTAACCTTCGGGACAGGGGGAGAAAAACTGTTTTTT. The full variable domain, with the rest looked up from reference TRBV5-6 and TRBJ1-4, is DAGVTQSPTHLIKTRGQQVTLRCSPKSGHDTVSWYQQALGQGPQFIFQYYEEEERQRGNFPDRFSGHQFPNYSSELNVNALLLGDSALYLCASSLTFGTGGEKLFFGSGTQLSVL.

This clonotype was counted many times. The chain employs TRBV20-1 and TRBJ1-6, with 11 bases lining up with TRBD1. CDR3 size: 16 residues. The V segment lost 0 bases and the J segment 9 bases; nucleotides outside the gene matches: 7. Germline V gives CDR1 DFQATT, CDR2 SNEGSKA (reference sequence). The CDR3 sequence: CSARDPGTGGTSPLHF. CDR3 in DNA: TGCAGTGCTAGAGATCCAGGGACAGGGGGGACTTCACCCCTCCACTTT.

At least ten counts were recorded for this clonotype. The chain has TRBV20-1 and TRBJ2-3, with 9 bases that match TRBD1. Germline V CDR1 and CDR2: DFQATT, SNEGSKA (reference sequence). V lost 5 bases and J lost 4; bases outside the gene matches: 13. The CDR3 covers 16 residues. CDR3 region: CSAVNPRDRAADTQYF. CDR3 DNA: TGCAGTGCTGTCAATCCGAGGGACAGGGCTGCAGATACGCAGTATTTT.

This clonotype came up many times. The chain combines TRBV20-1 with TRBJ1-4; 10 nucleotides align to TRBD1. Germline V CDR1 and CDR2: DFQATT, SNEGSKA (reference sequence). V shed 3 bases and J 7 bases; nucleotides not matched to a gene: 11. This CDR3 spans 16 amino acids. The CDR3 DNA reads as TGCAGTGCTAGCAGCAACCCCCGGGACAGGGGTGAAAAACTGTTTTTT. As protein: CSASSNPRDRGEKLFF.

This rearrangement joins TRBV24-1 to TRBJ1-1; a possible D gene is TRBD1 (6 bases). The CDR3 loop spans 13 amino acids. V shed 0 bases and J shed 6 bases, with 7 bases lying between them. Germline CDR1 is KGHDR and CDR2 is SFDVKD. CDR3 in amino acids: CATSDLSGAEAFF. CDR3 nucleotides: TGTGCCACCAGTGATTTGTCAGGGGCTGAAGCTTTCTTT.

This clonotype was detected ten times or more. The rearrangement uses TRBV20-1 and TRBJ1-5; tentatively, D is TRBD1 (5 bases). This CDR3 has 13 residues. V was cut by 3 bases and J by 3 bases, with 9 bases left in between. Germline CDR1 and CDR2: DFQATT and SNEGSKA (reference sequence). The DNA for the CDR3 is TGCAGTGCTAGCGGCGGACACAATCAGCCCCAGCATTTT. Translating it yields CSASGGHNQPQHF.

This clonotype turned up a few times. Here the CDR3 reads CATNRAGAYEQYF. The CDR3 DNA sequence: TGTGCCACAAACAGGGCAGGCGCCTACGAGCAGTACTTC. The V call is TRBV12-3 or TRBV12-4, the J call TRBJ2-7; a possible D gene is TRBD1 (6 bases). This CDR3 is 13 amino acids long. Trimming removed 10 bases from V and 2 bases from J, with 15 bases in between.

The V gene is TRBV7-9, the J gene TRBJ2-5; D may be TRBD2 (6 bases). The germline CDR1 and CDR2 sequences are SEHNR and FQNEAQ (reference sequence). Trimming cost V 3 bases and J 4 bases, with 12 bases left between them. The CDR3 loop spans 14 amino acids. The chain's CDR3 is CASSFGLGGETQYF. For the CDR3, the DNA is TGTGCCAGCAGCTTCGGTCTGGGGGGAGAGACCCAGTACTTC.

In this sample, this clonotype turned up many times. This sequence joins TRBV4-3 and TRBJ2-2; D not certain. The CDR3 consists of 15 residues. V was cut by 2 bases and J by 7 bases, with 14 bases left in between. Looked up from germline, CDR1 is LGHNA and CDR2 is YSLEER. The CDR3 region has the DNA TGCGCCAGCAGCCAAACCCGCCTCCAGCGCGGGGAGCTGTTTTTT. The encoded protein is CASSQTRLQRGELFF.

This clonotype was observed many times. The rearrangement joins TRBV21-1 to TRBJ2-7; the table's D gene call, TRBD1, was not cross checked with the DNA. TRBV21-1 is a pseudogene. CDR3 length equals 14 residues. For the CDR3, the DNA is TGTGCCAGCAGCAACCCTTTCGGGGGCGGCGAGCAGTACTTC. Residues: CASSNPFGGGEQYF.

This clonotype was found a few times. The J gene is TRBJ1-6, the V gene TRBV4-3; tentative D call: TRBD1 (6 bases). The CDR3 spans 15 residues. Germline lookup yields CDR1 LGHNA and CDR2 YSLEER. The V gene lost 0 bases and the J gene lost 10 bases, with 13 bases spanning the gap. This CDR3 reads CASSQDPAGESPLHF. CDR3 nucleotides: TGCGCCAGCAGCCAAGATCCAGCAGGGGAATCACCCCTCCACTTT.